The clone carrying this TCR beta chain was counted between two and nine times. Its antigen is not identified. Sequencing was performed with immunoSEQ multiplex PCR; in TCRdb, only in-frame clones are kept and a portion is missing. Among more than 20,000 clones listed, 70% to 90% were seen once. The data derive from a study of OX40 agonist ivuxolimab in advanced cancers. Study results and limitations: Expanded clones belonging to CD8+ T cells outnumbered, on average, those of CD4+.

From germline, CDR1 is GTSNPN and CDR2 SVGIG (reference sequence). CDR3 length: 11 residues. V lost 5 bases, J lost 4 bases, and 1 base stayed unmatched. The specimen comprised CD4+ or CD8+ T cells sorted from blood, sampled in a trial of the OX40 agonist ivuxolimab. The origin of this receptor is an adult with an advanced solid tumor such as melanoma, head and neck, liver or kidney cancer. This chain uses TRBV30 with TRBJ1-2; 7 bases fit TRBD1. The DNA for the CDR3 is TGTGCCTGGTGGGACAGCTATGGCTACACCTTC. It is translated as CAWWDSYGYTF.